Described below is a single TCR beta chain sequence and its context. Its target antigen remains unknown. The input lacks base qualities; no much larger clone sits a single base away. This sample was taken from a study of cytomegalovirus exposure and HLA in healthy donors (dated by TCRdb to 2017 to 2019). Some background on the complete study: An earlier analysis of a few hundred of the donors reported approximately 260 Gb of sequence data and around 110 million unique TCR beta sequences obtained from approximately 180 million T cells. An early release that covered about 640 HLA-typed donors contained approximately 300 gigabases of sequencing data and tens of millions of unique TCR sequences. Among the roughly 390 genotyped donors, under 90% belonged to the genetic ancestry cluster associated with self-reported Caucasian donors. The aim of the study was to test whether cataloging public T cell receptors could identify signatures of past pathogen exposure. Using immunosequencing, the study profiled T cell repertoires from about 610 subjects and related those repertoires to cytomegalovirus serostatus. Besides the first cohort of around 700 subjects, a separate validation cohort made up of 95 to 150 different subjects was used. High-throughput TCR immunosequencing, statistical association of individual TCRs with disease status, and machine learning were combined to predict cytomegalovirus infection status. In a later analysis, previously published TCR beta repertoires from 600 to 850 donors were re-analyzed and high-resolution HLA genotyping was added so that TCR occurrence patterns could be studied. In the later analysis, no new phenotypic data were used to find candidate immune exposures; instead, reliance was placed on TCR beta sequences and their occurrence across donors. To decide whether each TCR beta V gene segment behaved as functional or pseudogenic, an earlier analysis of approximately 620 of the donors relied on high-throughput TCR beta sequencing. Donor age, sex, ethnicity and CMV serostatus were compiled together with the repertoire data. Genome-wide SNP genotypes for about 60% of the roughly 700 donors were used in a later genetic analysis, which treated that subset as a discovery cohort. All discovery cohort repertoires had been generated on a single sequencing platform. HLA typing included class I and class II loci at four-digit resolution. Typing coverage differed by locus: A, B, C, DRB1 and DQB1 were typed in roughly 620-630 donors, DQA1 in roughly 510, DPA1 in 600 to 610, and DPB1 in just under 490. Because of strong linkage in the cohort, 5 or 6 DR-DQ haplotypes were treated as single units for association and clustering. Among roughly 400 genotyped donors of the cohort, an average of around 240,000 unique TCR beta nucleotide sequences were sequenced per donor, 15% to 20% of them non-productive. The investigation overall reported the following: Most TCR sequences were observed very rarely across donors, whereas some public TCRs were present in many individuals. According to a later analysis, parvovirus B19, influenza, CMV and Epstein-Barr virus appeared linked to several top co-occurrence clusters. Presence/absence analyses assumed roughly uniform sequencing depth across donors, an assumption that may not hold. A few of the identified cytomegalovirus-associated TCR beta chains were confirmed in vitro to be specific for cytomegalovirus antigens. Because the 87-base-pair reads could not distinguish some IMGT-functional V segments, including TRBV6-2 and TRBV6-3, those segments were excluded. The authors suggested that the approach could potentially be extended to other disease states and immunological phenotypes. Compared with equally common non-associated chains, HLA-associated TCR beta chains in a later analysis were more clonally expanded and had lower generation probabilities. The cohort was sequenced for TCR beta chains only, and without alpha or paired-chain data the features that could be detected were limited. The classifier was reported to diagnose cytomegalovirus status with high specificity and sensitivity in both the original and validation cohorts. A later genetic analysis reported fewer N-insertions in productive TCRs among donors in an Asian-associated ancestry cluster than the roughly 700-donor mean. A later analysis found that most CMV-associated TCR beta chains appeared HLA-restricted, with HLA associations seemingly driven largely by CMV exposure. In a later analysis, TCR association rates were found to vary across HLA loci, with the most associated TCRs seen for DRB1 alleles and the fewest for HLA-C alleles. Linkage disequilibrium might explain the correlated functional status among segregating V segments, but an unknown experimental factor could not be ruled out. In a later analysis, more than 15,000 TCR beta sequences were associated with specific HLA alleles at a false discovery rate of 0.05. A later genetic analysis associated a missense DCLRE1C variant with V-gene and J-gene trimming of TCR beta chains, and an independent cohort replicated the association. Over 15 rarely observed V segments, including chromosome 9 orphons, were excluded from the earlier analysis of several hundred of the donors because counts were too low. Because some donors lacked HLA typing at each locus, the association tests relied only on the typed subset. When HLA alleles, especially DR and DQ, strongly co-occurred, attributing TCR associations to individual alleles was difficult. CMV serostatus was the only immune exposure information available for the cohort. An earlier analysis of approximately 530 of the donors showed that most TCR beta V segments appeared in productive rearrangements either about 90% or about 30% of the time, which broadly matched IMGT annotations. A further reported finding was that TCR beta sequences accurately predicted the HLA-A and HLA-B alleles for most subjects in the first cohort. A total of fewer than 200 TCR beta chains were listed by the study as associated with cytomegalovirus. A group of highly shared sequence variants was considered likely to be a technical artifact of the sequencing pipeline.

The CDR3, cysteine through phenylalanine, is 16 amino acids long. The kept DNA is CDR3 alone, 48 bases in frame from the first base. Taken from the germline V gene, the CDR1 and CDR2 loops are MDHEN and SYDVKM. V is cut back by 5 bases and J by 3 bases, with 11 bases in the junction unmatched. The method behind the library was the immunoSEQ multiplex PCR assay. For the multiplex PCR, a mixture combining 60 forward primers for TCR Vbeta segments and 13 reverse primers for TCR Jbeta segments was used. Amplification of the CDR3 region of rearranged TCR beta genes was performed with a multiplex PCR assay on genomic DNA. Amplified TCR beta libraries were sequenced as 87-base-pair reads on the Illumina HiSeq System. In the paper's pipeline: A later analysis counted tens of millions of unique TCR beta chains across the 670 or so repertoires, and some 12 million of these chains were shared by at least two donors. To remove PCR and sequencing errors, raw reads were error-corrected and collapsed into unique sequences using a nearest-neighbor algorithm that merged closely related sequences. CDR3 sequences were aligned to IMGT reference sequences to assign V, D and J gene segments. For a sequence to be retained, at least a six-nucleotide match to both a V gene segment and a J gene segment was required. Rearrangements were called productive when the CDR3 lacked stop codons and stayed in frame with V and J; all others were non-productive. CDR3 was defined by IMGT convention, running from the second conserved V-encoded cysteine to the conserved J-encoded phenylalanine. The earlier analysis of about 560 of the donors excluded any sequence lacking an unambiguous match to a single V gene segment. An earlier analysis of several hundred of the donors called V segments functional above 56.7% productive rearrangements and segregating when the between-donor standard deviation exceeded 5%. A statistical classification framework was developed to diagnose cytomegalovirus status using the catalog of TCR beta chain sequences. In a later analysis, TCR nucleotide sequences were compared against IMGT/GENE-DB human TR gene sequences so that V and J genes could be assigned. The TCRdist pipeline was used in a later analysis to assign CDR3 sequences and most-parsimonious VDJ recombination scenarios. In a later analysis, each TCR beta chain was defined by its CDR3 amino acid sequence together with its V-gene family, and reads without a unique V-gene family were excluded. To address suspected cross-contamination and a sequencing artifact, a later analysis removed 592 highly shared, low-generation-probability nucleotide sequences. In a later analysis, a clonal expansion index for each public chain was calculated from normalized within-repertoire ranks of inferred template counts. Generation probabilities in a later analysis came from a VDJ recombination model fitted to out-of-frame rearrangements, and those results were checked against IGoR. In a later analysis, hypergeometric tests were used to score TCR-TCR, TCR-HLA and TCR-CMV co-occurrence, with a repertoire-size bias correction applied to TCR pairs. To estimate false discovery rates, a later analysis permuted the HLA or CMV assignments 20 times. In a later analysis, co-occurring TCRs were grouped with DBSCAN, and TCRdist sequence similarity was added when clustering was performed within HLA-allele-positive subsets. Repertoires with fewer than 30,000 or more than 120,000 public chains were left out of co-occurrence clustering, as were a handful of repertoires with anomalous nucleotide sharing. TCRdb's version of the immuneACCESS table is confined to in-frame rearrangements and falls short of the full clone set. An unresolved V gene accounts for under half of the shortfall where checked; the remainder is of unknown origin. Clone size and V and J calls were adopted from that table, with D and trimming inferred from the DNA. The sample table contains 200,000 or so clones; only one count was recorded for roughly 83% of them. Together, the top ten hold approximately 0.26% of the sample.

The cohort was made up of approximately 700 healthy bone marrow donors. All cohort members were sampled while nominally healthy, although unrecorded immune exposures were likely present. The donor was CMV seronegative and belonged to the group of 352 seronegative cohort members. Every donor gave a peripheral blood sample, and the peripheral blood mononuclear cells from that sample were used for TCR beta sequencing. Genomic DNA was extracted from the blood cell samples with the Qiagen DNeasy Blood Extraction Kit. The chain is assembled from TRBV28 and TRBJ2-7, with 9 bases matching TRBD1. The specimen sequenced was PBMCs. This receptor was identified in a boy aged 5 to 17 in good health and CMV-seronegative. In nucleotide form, the sequence is TGTGCCAGCAGTCTACCCTCACAGGGGGCTATCTACGAGCAGTACTTC. This sequence encodes CASSLPSQGAIYEQYF.